The source of this T cell receptor (beta chain) is a study of cytomegalovirus exposure and HLA in healthy donors. General observations from the study: A later analysis appeared to link common viral pathogens to several of the most significant clusters. Previous analysis showed most TCR beta V segments were productive about 87% or about 30% of the time.

To note about this clone: The antigen remains undetermined.

The PCR employed 60 Vbeta primers together with 13 Jbeta primers. Measured with immunoSEQ multiplex PCR; TCRdb has only the in-frame clones, and not every one. The sample includes about 120,000 clones, roughly 80% of them seen just once. Germline V gives CDR1 SGHTA, CDR2 FQGNSA. The ends were cut back, 5 bases at V and 6 bases at J, with 20 bases in the middle. CDR3 length: 16 residues. This TCR was sampled from a female donor in good health and CMV-seropositive. The material sequenced was PBMCs. The rearrangement links TRBV7-2 to TRBJ1-3; D may be TRBD1 (6 bases). The CDR3 bases are TGTGCCAGCAGCGAAAATTGGGGGCCGGGTTCAAACACCATATATTTT. Translated: CASSENWGPGSNTIYF.